This TCR beta chain emerged from a study of blood T cell repertoires in COVID-19. Between the trimmed V and J ends, which lost 6 bases and 2 bases, there was a span of 10 bases. This CDR3 has 13 amino acids. In germline, CDR1 is WNHNN, CDR2 SYGVQD (reference sequence). Libraries were prepared by immunoSEQ multiplex PCR; TCRdb keeps only in-frame clonotypes and omits some of them. This table has roughly 200,000 clones, about nine tenths appearing once. The rearrangement joins TRBV10-1 to TRBJ1-1; no definite D call. The clonotype comes from a woman in her forties or fifties in a cohort exposed to, infected with or recovered from COVID-19 (not recorded which). Material for sequencing was PBMCs or T cells enriched from blood (not recorded which). The DNA of the CDR3 is TGCGCCAGCAGGAGAGGCGTTAACACTGAAGCTTTCTTT. Amino acid sequence: CASRRGVNTEAFF.